Listed below are T cell receptor beta chains from one sample, sequenced in a study of blood T cell repertoires in COVID-19. This table comes from immunoSEQ multiplex PCR, and its TCRdb copy is limited to in-frame clones, with some not included. This sample has about 140,000 clones, with around 83% found just once. Sequenced input: peripheral blood. These receptors were taken from a woman in her sixties or seventies with acute or convalescent COVID-19. Both conserved end residues are part of each CDR3. Each record gives: V gene, J gene, D gene, clone size, CDR3 length, CDR3 DNA, CDR3 protein. A D gene is named only where the DNA matches it firmly. Size is omitted from some rows. Given values are once, few, many or a class for expanded clones.

V: TRBV12-5
J: TRBJ2-7
D: NA
size: NA
length: 14
DNA: TGTGCTAGTGGTTTGTTAGACAGCTCCTACGAGCAGTACTTC
CDR3: CASGLLDSSYEQYF

V: TRBV10-3
J: TRBJ1-6
D: NA
size: NA
length: 18
DNA: TGTGCCATCAGTGAGTCAGGTTACAGGGACTCCTATAATTCACCCCTCCACTTT
CDR3: CAISESGYRDSYNSPLHF

V: TRBV5-1
J: TRBJ2-7
D: NA
size: NA
length: 14
DNA: TGCGCCAGCAGAACAGACCCCGGGGTCTACGAGCAGTACTTC
CDR3: CASRTDPGVYEQYF

V: TRBV7-2
J: TRBJ2-3
D: NA
size: NA
length: 14
DNA: TGTGCCAGCAGCTTCGGCCGGGGAGCAGATACGCAGTATTTT
CDR3: CASSFGRGADTQYF

V: TRBV5-4
J: TRBJ1-1
D: NA
size: NA
length: 15
DNA: TGTGCCAGCAGCTTGGTACGGCAGGGGAACACTGAAGCTTTCTTT
CDR3: CASSLVRQGNTEAFF

V: TRBV5-5
J: TRBJ2-1
D: NA
size: NA
length: 11
DNA: TGTGCCAGCAGCTTGGTCGGGTCGCAGTTCTTC
CDR3: CASSLVGSQFF

V: TRBV28
J: TRBJ2-1
D: TRBD2
size: NA
length: 15
DNA: TGTGCCAGCAGCCCCGCCGGCGGGGGGCCACCAGCCCAGTTCTTC
CDR3: CASSPAGGGPPAQFF

V: TRBV19
J: TRBJ1-2
D: NA
size: NA
length: 15
DNA: TGTGCCAGTAGTATAGGTAGAGTAGAGTCGAATGGCTACACCTTC
CDR3: CASSIGRVESNGYTF

V: TRBV11-3
J: TRBJ2-7
D: NA
size: NA
length: 13
DNA: TGTGCCAGCAGCCAGGTCCTCATCTACGAGCAGTACTTC
CDR3: CASSQVLIYEQYF

V: TRBV6-1
J: TRBJ2-7
D: NA
size: NA
length: 17
DNA: TGTGCCAGCAGTGAACGTCCAGGGCCGGTTCTGGTAAACGAGCAGTACTTC
CDR3: CASSERPGPVLVNEQYF

V: TRBV5-5
J: TRBJ2-5
D: NA
size: once
length: 13
DNA: TGTGCCAGCAGCTTCGGGGGCCAAGAGACCCAGTACTTC
CDR3: CASSFGGQETQYF

V: TRBV28
J: TRBJ1-2
D: TRBD1
size: NA
length: 17
DNA: TGTGCCAGCAGGAAACCCAAGGGACAGGGGGCGGGCTATGGCTACACCTTC
CDR3: CASRKPKGQGAGYGYTF

V: TRBV28
J: TRBJ1-6
D: NA
size: few
length: 18
DNA: TGTGCCAGCAGTTTCCTCCAACTCAGGGAACTAGCTAATTCACCCCTCCACTTT
CDR3: CASSFLQLRELANSPLHF

V: TRBV23-1
J: TRBJ1-2
D: TRBD1
size: NA
length: 12
DNA: TGCGCCAGCAGGACAGGGAACTATGGCTACACCTTC
CDR3: CASRTGNYGYTF

V: TRBV12-3/TRBV12-4
J: TRBJ1-1
D: NA
size: NA
length: 13
DNA: TGTGCCAGCAGTTTGGTTGGAAGGGGGGAAGCTTTCTTT
CDR3: CASSLVGRGEAFF

V: TRBV5-6
J: TRBJ1-4
D: NA
size: NA
length: 16
DNA: TGTGCCAGCAGCTTGGCCATAACCCGGGGAAATGAAAAACTGTTTTTT
CDR3: CASSLAITRGNEKLFF

V: TRBV4-3
J: TRBJ2-3
D: NA
size: NA
length: 17
DNA: TGCGCCAGCAGTCAAGCGCCACGAGGAAGCACGACAGATACGCAGTATTTT
CDR3: CASSQAPRGSTTDTQYF

V: TRBV5-4
J: TRBJ2-1
D: NA
size: NA
length: 15
DNA: TGTGCCAGCAGCTTGGCTAGTCAGACCTACAATGAGCAGTTCTTC
CDR3: CASSLASQTYNEQFF

V: TRBV28
J: TRBJ1-5
D: TRBD1
size: NA
length: 17
DNA: TGTGCCAGCCGGACAGGGGGAGCGGGAGGAAGCAATCAGCCCCAGCATTTT
CDR3: CASRTGGAGGSNQPQHF

V: TRBV6-5
J: TRBJ2-3
D: NA
size: NA
length: 11
DNA: TGTGCCAGCGGCAATACAGATACGCAGTATTTT
CDR3: CASGNTDTQYF

V: TRBV3-1/TRBV3-2
J: TRBJ1-2
D: TRBD1
size: NA
length: 17
DNA: TGTGCCAGCAGCCAAGCCCGAACAGGGGGAGCGGGCTATGGCTACACCTTC
CDR3: CASSQARTGGAGYGYTF

V: TRBV5-5
J: TRBJ2-1
D: TRBD2
size: NA
length: 15
DNA: TGTGCCAGCAGCCCTCCGGGGGGGAGGTACAATGAGCAGTTCTTC
CDR3: CASSPPGGRYNEQFF

V: TRBV14
J: TRBJ1-6
D: NA
size: NA
length: 14
DNA: TGTGCCAGCAGCCTCGACACATATAATTCACCCCTCCACTTT
CDR3: CASSLDTYNSPLHF

V: TRBV4-3
J: TRBJ2-7
D: NA
size: NA
length: 14
DNA: TGCGCCAGCAGCCAAGCGCAGGGTCCCTACGAGCAGTACTTC
CDR3: CASSQAQGPYEQYF

V: TRBV14
J: TRBJ2-2
D: NA
size: NA
length: 15
DNA: TGTGCCAGCAGCCAAGATTGGGGGCCAGGCGGGGAGCTGTTTTTT
CDR3: CASSQDWGPGGELFF

V: TRBV7-2
J: TRBJ2-5
D: TRBD2
size: NA
length: 16
DNA: TGTGCCAGCAGCCGCACACCGACTAGCGGTAAAGAGACCCAGTACTTC
CDR3: CASSRTPTSGKETQYF

V: TRBV27
J: TRBJ1-5
D: NA
size: NA
length: 15
DNA: TGTGCCAGCAGGGCCCCCGGGGGAGTTTATCAGCCCCAGCATTTT
CDR3: CASRAPGGVYQPQHF

V: TRBV28
J: TRBJ1-5
D: TRBD1
size: NA
length: 19
DNA: TGTGCCAGCAGTTTTGTTCCGGGACAGGGGCCTGGGGTGAATCAGCCCCAGCATTTT
CDR3: CASSFVPGQGPGVNQPQHF

V: TRBV5-8
J: TRBJ2-7
D: NA
size: NA
length: 11
DNA: TGTGCCAGCAGTCCTCGGGGGGCCCAATACTTC
CDR3: CASSPRGAQYF

V: TRBV19
J: TRBJ1-2
D: TRBD1
size: few
length: 14
DNA: TGTGCCAGCAAGGGACAGCCAAGAAACTATGGCTACACCTTC
CDR3: CASKGQPRNYGYTF

V: TRBV28
J: TRBJ1-6
D: TRBD1
size: NA
length: 16
DNA: TGTGCCAGCAGTTCTACTCCGGGACAGTATAATTCACCCCTCCACTTT
CDR3: CASSSTPGQYNSPLHF

V: TRBV2
J: TRBJ2-7
D: NA
size: NA
length: 13
DNA: TGTGCCAGCATCCCCAGCGTGACCTACGAGCAGTACTTC
CDR3: CASIPSVTYEQYF

V: TRBV7-6
J: TRBJ2-3
D: TRBD2
size: NA
length: 17
DNA: TGTGCCAGCAGCTTCCCCTTTAGCGGGGGAGCTCCAGATACGCAGTATTTT
CDR3: CASSFPFSGGAPDTQYF

V: TRBV28
J: TRBJ2-7
D: NA
size: NA
length: 15
DNA: TGTGCCAGCAGTTTGGCGTTCGGGGAAACCTACGAGCAGTACTTC
CDR3: CASSLAFGETYEQYF

V: TRBV11-3
J: TRBJ2-3
D: NA
size: NA
length: 17
DNA: TGTGCCAGCAGCTTGCGTGGACTGCGGGGTAGCACAGATACGCAGTATTTT
CDR3: CASSLRGLRGSTDTQYF

V: TRBV7-9
J: TRBJ1-4
D: TRBD1
size: NA
length: 14
DNA: TGTGCCAGCAGCTCCGGGACAGGGGATGAAAAACTGTTTTTT
CDR3: CASSSGTGDEKLFF

V: TRBV5-1
J: TRBJ2-7
D: TRBD2
size: NA
length: 17
DNA: TGCGCCAGCAGCCTCCTCGGGACTAGCGGGGCCTCCTACGAGCAGTACTTC
CDR3: CASSLLGTSGASYEQYF

V: TRBV7-9
J: TRBJ1-1
D: NA
size: NA
length: 14
DNA: TGTGCCAGCAGCACTCAGGGAGGGGGCACTGAAGCTTTCTTT
CDR3: CASSTQGGGTEAFF

V: TRBV10-3
J: TRBJ2-5
D: TRBD2
size: NA
length: 14
DNA: TGTGCCATCAGTGGGGGTAGCGGGGATGAGACCCAGTACTTC
CDR3: CAISGGSGDETQYF

V: TRBV4-3
J: TRBJ2-6
D: TRBD1
size: NA
length: 20
DNA: TGCGCCAGCAGCCAAGCACCCGGGACAGGGGGCTTCGCTGGGGCCAACGTCCTGACTTTC
CDR3: CASSQAPGTGGFAGANVLTF

V: TRBV2
J: TRBJ2-2
D: TRBD1
size: NA
length: 15
DNA: TGTGCCAGCGTGCGGGACAGGGGAATCTCCGGGGAGCTGTTTTTT
CDR3: CASVRDRGISGELFF

V: TRBV24-1
J: TRBJ2-7
D: TRBD1
size: NA
length: 16
DNA: TGTGCCACCAGTGAATCCGGGACAGCTAGCTCCTACGAGCAGTACTTC
CDR3: CATSESGTASSYEQYF

V: TRBV9
J: TRBJ1-4
D: TRBD1
size: NA
length: 21
DNA: TGTGCCAGCAGCCTGGCCTCGTACCCGGGACAGGGGGCCCCTGGGGATGAAAAACTGTTTTTT
CDR3: CASSLASYPGQGAPGDEKLFF

V: TRBV7-2
J: TRBJ2-1
D: TRBD2
size: NA
length: 17
DNA: TGTGCCAGCAGCATTCCTGCTAGCGGGGGGGTGTACAATGAGCAGTTCTTC
CDR3: CASSIPASGGVYNEQFF

V: TRBV7-2
J: TRBJ1-4
D: NA
size: NA
length: 13
DNA: TGTGCCAGCAGCTTGAAAGGAGGTGAAAAACTGTTTTTT
CDR3: CASSLKGGEKLFF

V: TRBV6-5
J: TRBJ1-1
D: NA
size: NA
length: 14
DNA: TGTGCCATCCTTAACAGGCGCGGAGACACTGAAGCTTTCTTT
CDR3: CAILNRRGDTEAFF

V: TRBV7-2
J: TRBJ1-2
D: NA
size: NA
length: 14
DNA: TGTGCCAGCAGCTCCCTCCGGGCCCAGGGTGGCTACACCTTC
CDR3: CASSSLRAQGGYTF

V: TRBV11-1
J: TRBJ2-3
D: NA
size: NA
length: 12
DNA: TGTGCCAGCAGCCCCGACAGGATTCCGCAGTATTTT
CDR3: CASSPDRIPQYF

V: TRBV11-2
J: TRBJ2-5
D: NA
size: NA
length: 14
DNA: TGTGCCAGCAGTCAGGCGAGGGAACAAGAGACCCAGTACTTC
CDR3: CASSQAREQETQYF

V: TRBV28
J: TRBJ2-7
D: NA
size: NA
length: 12
DNA: TGTGCCAGCAGTTTATCCAGAGGCGAGCAGTACTTC
CDR3: CASSLSRGEQYF

V: TRBV19
J: TRBJ2-1
D: TRBD2
size: NA
length: 14
DNA: TGTGCCAGTAGGATTAGCGGGGGGGCTGGGGAGCAGTTCTTC
CDR3: CASRISGGAGEQFF

V: TRBV19
J: TRBJ2-5
D: NA
size: NA
length: 14
DNA: TGTGCCAGTAGTACGCCCAGGGGGAGGGAGACCCAGTACTTC
CDR3: CASSTPRGRETQYF

V: TRBV6-6
J: TRBJ2-6
D: NA
size: NA
length: 14
DNA: TGTGCCAGCAGTTACCCCACTGGGGCCAACGTCCTGACTTTC
CDR3: CASSYPTGANVLTF

V: TRBV2
J: TRBJ2-5
D: TRBD2
size: NA
length: 18
DNA: TGTGCCAGCAGGCAACTTCTATACGGACTAGCGGGGGGAGAGACCCAGTACTTC
CDR3: CASRQLLYGLAGGETQYF

V: TRBV7-2
J: TRBJ1-4
D: TRBD1
size: NA
length: 16
DNA: TGTGCCAGCAGTCTTGCCAGGGGGCTGACTAATGAAAAACTGTTTTTT
CDR3: CASSLARGLTNEKLFF

V: TRBV5-1
J: TRBJ2-6
D: NA
size: NA
length: 17
DNA: TGCGCCAGCAGCTTGGGGGCTACGGCCTCTGGGGCCAACGTCCTGACTTTC
CDR3: CASSLGATASGANVLTF

V: TRBV4-1
J: TRBJ1-2
D: NA
size: NA
length: 11
DNA: TGCGCCAGCAGCCAAGGGACATACTACACCTTC
CDR3: CASSQGTYYTF

V: TRBV25-1
J: TRBJ1-1
D: NA
size: NA
length: 14
DNA: TGTGCCAGCAGTCTAGACAGCATGAACACTGAAGCTTTCTTT
CDR3: CASSLDSMNTEAFF

V: TRBV3-1/TRBV3-2
J: TRBJ2-1
D: TRBD2
size: NA
length: 18
DNA: TGTGCCAGCAGCCAAAAAAGTTTAGCGGGGAAAAGGCCCCATGAGCAGTTCTTC
CDR3: CASSQKSLAGKRPHEQFF